This T cell receptor (beta chain) was sequenced during a study of monozygotic twins with inflammatory bowel disease. Per-sample cDNA came from eight separate reactions. TCRdb reprocessed the 5' RACE reads and keeps a single row for each CDR3 protein, giving no DNA. This table holds roughly 320,000 distinct CDR3 sequences. CDR3 length: 13 amino acids. The origin of this receptor is a human donor with ulcerative colitis or Crohn's disease, or a healthy co-twin of an affected twin (not recorded which). The chain uses TRBV12-3 or TRBV12-4 and TRBJ2-7; TCRdb's D call of TRBD1 is untestable without DNA. Sequences were obtained from blood. The CDR3 protein is CASRKTGAYEQYF.